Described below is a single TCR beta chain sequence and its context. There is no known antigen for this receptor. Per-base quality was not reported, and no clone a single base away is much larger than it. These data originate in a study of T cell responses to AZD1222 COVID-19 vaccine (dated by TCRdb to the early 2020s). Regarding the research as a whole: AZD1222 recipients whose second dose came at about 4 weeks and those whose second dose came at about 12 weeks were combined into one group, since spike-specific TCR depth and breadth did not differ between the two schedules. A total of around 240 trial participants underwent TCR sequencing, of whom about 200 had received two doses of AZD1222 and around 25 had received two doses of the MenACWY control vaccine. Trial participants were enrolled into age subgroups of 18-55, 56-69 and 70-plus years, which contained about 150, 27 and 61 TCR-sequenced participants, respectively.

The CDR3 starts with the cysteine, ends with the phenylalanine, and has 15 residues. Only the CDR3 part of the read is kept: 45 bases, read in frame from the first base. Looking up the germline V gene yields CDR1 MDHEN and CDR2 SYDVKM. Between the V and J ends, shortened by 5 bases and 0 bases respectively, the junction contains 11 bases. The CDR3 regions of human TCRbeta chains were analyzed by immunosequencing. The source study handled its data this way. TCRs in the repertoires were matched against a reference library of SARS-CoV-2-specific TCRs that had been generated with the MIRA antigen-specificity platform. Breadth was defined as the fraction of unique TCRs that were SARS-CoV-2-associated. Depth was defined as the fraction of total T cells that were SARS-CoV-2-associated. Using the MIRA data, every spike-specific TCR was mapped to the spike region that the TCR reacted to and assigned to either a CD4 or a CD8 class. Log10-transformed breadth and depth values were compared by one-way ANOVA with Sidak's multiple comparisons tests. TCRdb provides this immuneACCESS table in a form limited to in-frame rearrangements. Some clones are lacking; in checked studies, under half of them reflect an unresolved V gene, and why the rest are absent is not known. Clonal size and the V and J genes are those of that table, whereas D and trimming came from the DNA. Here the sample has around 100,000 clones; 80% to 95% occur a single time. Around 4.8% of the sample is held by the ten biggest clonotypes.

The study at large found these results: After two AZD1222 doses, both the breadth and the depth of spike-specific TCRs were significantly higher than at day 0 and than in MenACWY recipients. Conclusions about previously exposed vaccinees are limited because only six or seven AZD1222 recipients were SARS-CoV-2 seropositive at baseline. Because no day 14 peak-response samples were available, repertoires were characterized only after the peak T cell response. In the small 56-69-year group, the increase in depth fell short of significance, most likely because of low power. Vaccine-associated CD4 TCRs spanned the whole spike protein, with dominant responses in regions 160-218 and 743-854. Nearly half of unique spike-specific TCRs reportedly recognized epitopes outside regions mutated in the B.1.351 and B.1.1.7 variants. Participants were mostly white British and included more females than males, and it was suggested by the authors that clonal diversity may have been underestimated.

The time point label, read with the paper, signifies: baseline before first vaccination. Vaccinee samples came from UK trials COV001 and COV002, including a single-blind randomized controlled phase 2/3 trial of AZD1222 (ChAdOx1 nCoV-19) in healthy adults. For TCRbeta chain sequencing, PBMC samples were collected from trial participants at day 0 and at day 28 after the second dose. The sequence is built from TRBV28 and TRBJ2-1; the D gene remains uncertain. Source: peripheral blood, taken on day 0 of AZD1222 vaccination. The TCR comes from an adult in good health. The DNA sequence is TGTGCCAGCAGTCGCCCCCCCGGCTCCTACAATGAGCAGTTCTTC. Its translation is CASSRPPGSYNEQFF.